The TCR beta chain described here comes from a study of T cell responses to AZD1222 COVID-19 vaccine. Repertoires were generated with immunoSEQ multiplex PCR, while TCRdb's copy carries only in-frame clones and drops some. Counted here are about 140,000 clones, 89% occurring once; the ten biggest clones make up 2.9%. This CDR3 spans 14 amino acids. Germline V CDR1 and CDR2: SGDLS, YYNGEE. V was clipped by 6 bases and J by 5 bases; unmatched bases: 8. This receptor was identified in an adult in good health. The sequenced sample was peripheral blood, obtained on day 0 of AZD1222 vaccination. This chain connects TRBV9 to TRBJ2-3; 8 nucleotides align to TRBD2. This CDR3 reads CASTRGGAEDTQYF. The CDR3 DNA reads TGTGCCAGCACCCGGGGGGGGGCGGAAGATACGCAGTATTTT.